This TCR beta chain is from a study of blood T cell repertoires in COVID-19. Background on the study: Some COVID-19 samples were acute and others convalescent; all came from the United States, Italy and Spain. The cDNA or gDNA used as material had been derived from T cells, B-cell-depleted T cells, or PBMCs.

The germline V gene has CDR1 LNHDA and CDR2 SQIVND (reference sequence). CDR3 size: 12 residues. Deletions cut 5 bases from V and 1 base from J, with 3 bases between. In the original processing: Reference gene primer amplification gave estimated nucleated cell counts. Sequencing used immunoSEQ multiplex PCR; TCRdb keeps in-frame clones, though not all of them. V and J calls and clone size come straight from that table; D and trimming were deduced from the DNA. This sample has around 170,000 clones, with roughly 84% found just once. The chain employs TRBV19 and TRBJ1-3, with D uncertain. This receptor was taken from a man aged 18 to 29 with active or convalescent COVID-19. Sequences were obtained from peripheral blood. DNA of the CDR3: TGTGCCAGTAGTGTATCTGGAAACACCATATATTTT. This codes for CASSVSGNTIYF.